These 29 T cell receptor beta chains were all obtained from the same sample, sequenced in a study of TIL therapy for anti-PD-1-resistant metastatic lung cancer. Specified time point: pre-treatment sample, taken before nivolumab and TIL therapy. This was the immunoSEQ v3 assay. TCRdb keeps only in-frame clones here, not all; method: immunoSEQ multiplex PCR. The table has about 46,000 clones, 65% to 90% seen once. The sequenced sample was blood, obtained at baseline. The source of these receptors is a person aged 30 to 80 with non-small cell lung cancer.

This chain links TRBV6-2 or TRBV6-3 with TRBJ2-1; D unresolved. This CDR3 has 16 amino acids. Germline CDR1 MNHEY, CDR2 SVGEGT. With 0 bases removed from V and 8 bases from J, the gap between germline ends came to 17 bases. The DNA of the CDR3 is TGTGCCAGCAGTTACTCGACCGACACCCCATCCGATGAGCAGTTCTTC. Encoded protein: CASSYSTDTPSDEQFF.

The rearrangement joins TRBV28 to TRBJ2-2; unclear D gene. V lost 5 bases to trimming and J lost 1 base, with 2 bases between them. CDR1 and CDR2 (germline): MDHEN, SYDVKM. CDR3 size: 12 residues. The CDR3 here is CASSENTGELFF. DNA of the CDR3: TGTGCCAGCAGTGAGAACACCGGGGAGCTGTTTTTT. The full variable domain, rest sourced from reference TRBV28 and TRBJ2-2, is DVKVTQSSRYLVKRTGEKVFLECVQDMDHENMFWYRQDPGLGLRLIYFSYDVKMKEKGDIPEGYSVSREKKERFSLILESASTNQTSMYLCASSENTGELFFGEGSRLTVL.

V is TRBV20-1 and J is TRBJ1-1, with D tentatively TRBD1 (5 bases). This CDR3 has 11 residues. The V gene's germline CDR1 is DFQATT and CDR2 SNEGSKA (reference sequence). Trimming removed 6 bases at V and 6 bases at J, with 11 bases between. The CDR3 nucleotides are TGCAGTGCAAGTGGGGGACCTGAAGCTTTCTTT. Its translation: CSASGGPEAFF.

The rearrangement uses TRBV7-9 and TRBJ2-5; D possibly uses TRBD1 or TRBD2 (5 bases each). CDR3 size: 17 residues. Trimming cost V 3 bases and J 4 bases, with 21 bases left between them. From germline, CDR1 is SEHNR and CDR2 FQNEAQ (reference sequence). The DNA of the CDR3 is TGTGCCAGCAGCTTTCGACCCCCGGGACGGGTGGGAGAGACCCAGTACTTC. It specifies CASSFRPPGRVGETQYF.

The genes are TRBV7-9 and TRBJ2-7; 8 bases fit TRBD1. V was pared by 3 bases and J by 6 bases, with 13 bases of the junction left unmatched. The CDR3 is 16 amino acids. From germline, CDR1 is SEHNR and CDR2 FQNEAQ (reference sequence). In DNA form, the CDR3 reads TGTGCCAGCAGCTTCGGCGTTCTTGGACAGGGAGGCGAGCAGTACTTC. Translation gives CASSFGVLGQGGEQYF.

This chain joins TRBV6-5 and TRBJ2-2, with TRBD1 as a possible D gene (6 bases). The V end was cut by 6 bases, the J end by 4 bases, with 9 bases between. The CDR3 covers 13 residues. Germline values: CDR1 MNHEY, CDR2 SVGAGI. The CDR3 nucleotides read TGTGCCAGCAGGGACAGAACCACCGGGGAGCTGTTTTTT. This encodes CASRDRTTGELFF.

The rearrangement links TRBV18 to TRBJ1-1, with a tentative D call TRBD1 (5 bases). Germline V gene sequence: CDR1 KGHSH, CDR2 LQKENI. CDR3 length equals 14 residues. V dropped 8 bases and J dropped 1 base, with 14 bases sitting between them. Here the CDR3 DNA reads TGTGCCAGCACGGCCGGGGCTGGGAACACTGAAGCTTTCTTT. It is translated as CASTAGAGNTEAFF.

This chain connects TRBV18 to TRBJ1-2; no clear D gene. The CDR3 is made up of 14 amino acids. The ends were cut back, 1 base at V and 3 bases at J, with 9 bases in the middle. The germline CDR1 and CDR2 sequences are KGHSH and LQKENI. The CDR3 spells CASSPRDIDYGYTF. CDR3 in DNA: TGTGCCAGCTCACCACGTGACATCGACTATGGCTACACCTTC. Complete variable domain (other parts from reference TRBV18 and TRBJ1-2): NAGVMQNPRHLVRRRGQEARLRCSPMKGHSHVYWYRQLPEEGLKFMVYLQKENIIDESGMPKERFSAEFPKEGPSILRIQQVVRGDSAAYFCASSPRDIDYGYTFGSGTRLTVV.

This clone was detected only once. The chain uses TRBV28 and TRBJ1-1, with TRBD1 as a possible D gene (5 bases). CDR3 size: 17 residues. V lost 5 bases and J 0 bases, leaving 19 bases between the germline ends. Germline V lookup: CDR1 MDHEN, CDR2 SYDVKM. For the CDR3, the DNA is TGTGCCAGCAGTCCAACCCCCCCGCGGACACTGAACACTGAAGCTTTCTTT. Its protein is CASSPTPPRTLNTEAFF.

This chain joins TRBV27 and TRBJ2-2; D may be TRBD1 (5 bases). The ends were cut back, 2 bases at V and 4 bases at J, with 14 bases in the middle. The CDR3 length is 16 residues. Germline CDR1 reads MNHEY; CDR2 reads SMNVEV (reference sequence). CDR3 bases: TGTGCCAGCAGTTTAGGGTCAGGGTGGGGCACCGGGGAGCTGTTTTTT. It translates to CASSLGSGWGTGELFF.

Here the CDR3 reads CASMGRYTQYF. The CDR3, as DNA: TGTGCCAGCATGGGGCGCTATACGCAGTATTTT. The chain uses TRBV25-1 and TRBJ2-3; tentatively, D is TRBD1 (5 bases). Germline V gives CDR1 MGHDK, CDR2 SYGVNS. With 7 bases removed from V and 7 bases from J, the gap between germline ends came to 9 bases. The CDR3 runs to 11 residues.

The chain is built from TRBV15 and TRBJ2-1, with TRBD2 matching 10 bases. The ends lost 4 bases at V and 8 bases at J; junction bases unmatched: 20. This CDR3 contains 19 residues. Germline CDR1 is LNHNV and CDR2 is YYDKDF (reference sequence). This CDR3 is CATSTQIVLSGGAAHEQFF. In nucleotides, the CDR3 is TGTGCCACCAGCACCCAAATAGTCCTAAGCGGGGGGGCCGCACATGAGCAGTTCTTC.

This chain joins TRBV27 and TRBJ2-7; 9 nucleotides align to TRBD1. There are 14 residues in the CDR3. Trimming took 3 bases from V and 5 from J; bases not matched to a gene: 5. Germline lookup yields CDR1 MNHEY and CDR2 SMNVEV (reference sequence). CDR3 region: CASSLGTGNNEQYF. CDR3 sequence (DNA): TGTGCCAGCAGTTTGGGGACAGGGAACAACGAGCAGTACTTC.

The rearrangement joins TRBV9 to TRBJ2-7, with 8 bases identical to TRBD1. J gave up 4 bases and V 0 bases, and 9 bases lay outside the gene matches. Germline assignment: CDR1 SGDLS and CDR2 YYNGEE. The CDR3 is 16 amino acids. The CDR3 nucleotides read TGTGCCAGCAGCGTAGACCTCGGGACAGGAGAATACGAGCAGTACTTC. Its protein is CASSVDLGTGEYEQYF. Looking up the rest from reference TRBV9 and TRBJ2-7 gives the full variable domain: DSGVTQTPKHLITATGQRVTLRCSPRSGDLSVYWYQQSLDQGLQFLIQYYNGEERAKGNILERFSAQQFPDLHSELNLSSLELGDSALYFCASSVDLGTGEYEQYFGPGTRLTVT.

The chain recombines TRBV24-1 with TRBJ2-1, with D perhaps TRBD1 (6 bases). The V gene's germline CDR1 is KGHDR and CDR2 SFDVKD. V lost 4 bases to trimming and J lost 0 bases, with 21 bases between them. The CDR3 extends over 19 amino acids. The DNA of the CDR3 is TGTGCCACCAGTGACCCCGAGGGGGACGCCGGATACTCCTACAATGAGCAGTTCTTC. Amino acids: CATSDPEGDAGYSYNEQFF.

The chain is built from TRBV19 and TRBJ2-1; the D gene is possibly TRBD2 (6 bases). Germline values: CDR1 LNHDA, CDR2 SQIVND (reference sequence). V lost 1 base, J lost 4 bases, and 11 bases lay in between. The CDR3 contains 15 residues. The CDR3 DNA reads as TGTGCCAGTAGTATAGGTCTAGCGCGATACAATGAGCAGTTCTTC. This translates into CASSIGLARYNEQFF.

The chain is built from TRBV6-2 or TRBV6-3 and TRBJ2-7; 10 bases are a match to TRBD2. After removal of 0 bases from V and 2 bases from J, the junction contained 7 bases not matched to a gene. The germline V gene encodes CDR1 MNHEY and CDR2 SVGEGT. The CDR3 runs 17 residues. CDR3 amino acids: CASSYSPSGSSTYEQYF. DNA for the CDR3: TGTGCCAGCAGTTACTCCCCTAGCGGGAGTTCCACCTACGAGCAGTACTTC.

This clone appeared once. This chain links TRBV5-1 with TRBJ1-3, with a possible D match to TRBD1 (5 bases). CDR3 length: 14 amino acids. Germline CDR1 and CDR2: SGHRS and YFSETQ. With 0 bases removed from V and 6 bases from J, the gap between germline ends came to 10 bases. The CDR3 DNA follows: TGCGCCAGCAGCTTGGGAGGACATGAAAACACCATATATTTT. Protein: CASSLGGHENTIYF.

The chain combines TRBV2 with TRBJ2-7; the D call may be TRBD1 or TRBD2 (6 bases each). Trimming removed 10 bases at V and 4 bases at J, with 14 bases between. In germline, CDR1 is SNHLY, CDR2 FYNNEI. The CDR3 is 12 residues long. This CDR3 is CATTGGPYEQYF. DNA of the CDR3: TGTGCCACCACTGGGGGGCCTTACGAGCAGTACTTC.

The chain employs TRBV2 and TRBJ1-5, with 9 bases aligning to TRBD1. Germline loops: CDR1 SNHLY, CDR2 FYNNEI. V trimming: 6 bases; J trimming: 6 bases; junction bases outside the gene matches: 9. This CDR3 contains 15 residues. The CDR3, as DNA: TGTGCCAGCAGCGCCGGGACAGGGCTCGGTCAGCCCCAGCATTTT. It yields the protein CASSAGTGLGQPQHF.

This rearrangement joins TRBV7-2 to TRBJ2-5; 7 positions agree with TRBD1. This CDR3 spans 14 amino acids. Trimming at V came to 3 bases and at J to 0 bases, leaving 1 base not matched to a gene. Per germline, CDR1 SGHTA and CDR2 FQGNSA. The CDR3 loop is CASSLTGYQETQYF. For the CDR3, the DNA is TGTGCCAGCAGCTTGACAGGGTACCAAGAGACCCAGTACTTC.

By frequency in the sample, this clone is medium-sized. This chain links TRBV28 with TRBJ2-1, with 7 bases lining up with TRBD2. Germline V gives CDR1 MDHEN, CDR2 SYDVKM. With 3 bases clipped from V and 8 bases from J, the junction kept 10 bases outside the gene matches. The CDR3 runs 15 residues. The CDR3 spells CASSFGEGLIYEQFF. The CDR3, as DNA: TGTGCCAGCAGTTTCGGGGAGGGCCTGATTTATGAGCAGTTCTTC. The full variable domain, completed using reference TRBV28 and TRBJ2-1, is DVKVTQSSRYLVKRTGEKVFLECVQDMDHENMFWYRQDPGLGLRLIYFSYDVKMKEKGDIPEGYSVSREKKERFSLILESASTNQTSMYLCASSFGEGLIYEQFFGPGTRLTVL.

Only one count was recorded for this clone. The rearrangement uses TRBV4-3 and TRBJ2-7; 11 nucleotides match TRBD1. The germline gives CDR1 LGHNA, CDR2 YSLEER. With 4 bases clipped from V and 7 bases from J, the junction kept 6 bases outside the gene matches. CDR3 length equals 14 residues. CDR3 protein: CASSLGQGAGEQYF. CDR3 nucleotides: TGCGCCAGCAGCCTTGGACAGGGGGCGGGGGAGCAGTACTTC.

The chain employs TRBV28 and TRBJ1-2; a possible D gene is TRBD1 (5 bases). Trimming pared 2 bases from V and 1 base from J, leaving 14 bases between. This CDR3 has 16 residues. Germline V lookup: CDR1 MDHEN, CDR2 SYDVKM. The CDR3 here is CASSLPGTYVNYGYTF. The CDR3 DNA follows: TGTGCCAGCAGTTTACCCGGGACTTATGTTAACTATGGCTACACCTTC.

This chain uses TRBV3-1 (or the pseudogene TRBV3-2) with TRBJ2-4, with D possibly matching TRBD2 (5 bases). The V gene lost 0 bases and the J gene lost 13 bases, with 13 bases spanning the gap. CDR3 length: 13 amino acids. Germline values: CDR1 LGHDT, CDR2 YNNKEL (reference sequence). CDR3 sequence: CASSQDRVTGQYF. Written as DNA, the CDR3 is TGTGCCAGCAGCCAAGATAGGGTCACGGGACAGTACTTC.

This chain uses TRBV12-3 or TRBV12-4 with TRBJ2-5, with D tentatively TRBD2 (6 bases). Trimming took off 6 bases at V and 4 bases at J, with 12 bases between the two ends. CDR3 size: 13 residues. CDR3 amino acids: CASRGTGRETQYF. Written as DNA, the CDR3 is TGTGCCAGCAGGGGGACCGGGAGAGAGACCCAGTACTTC.

V and J are TRBV5-4 and TRBJ2-3; D is ambiguous. Germline CDR1 is SGHNT and CDR2 is YYREEE (reference sequence). The CDR3 is 14 amino acids. The V gene lost 0 bases and the J gene lost 0 bases, with 5 bases spanning the gap. The CDR3 sequence is CASSLGGSTDTQYF. Written as DNA, the CDR3 is TGTGCCAGCAGCTTGGGAGGTAGCACAGATACGCAGTATTTT.

The rearrangement joins TRBV27 to TRBJ2-2; D gene unclear. Germline V gives CDR1 MNHEY, CDR2 SMNVEV (reference sequence). The V end lost 3 bases, the J end lost 6 bases, and 11 bases lay between the germline ends. CDR3 length: 14 amino acids. CDR3 sequence (DNA): TGTGCCAGCAGTTTCTACAGTCGCGCCGGGGAGCTGTTTTTT. Protein: CASSFYSRAGELFF.

V and J are TRBV10-3 and TRBJ2-3; D is unclear. This CDR3 is 16 amino acids long. In germline, CDR1 is ENHRY, CDR2 SYGVKD. The V gene lost 2 bases and the J gene lost 0 bases, with 12 bases spanning the gap. The CDR3 DNA is TGTGCCATCAGTGAGGGGCAAACGGAAAGCACAGATACGCAGTATTTT. It codes for CAISEGQTESTDTQYF.